The clone carrying this T cell receptor (beta chain) has more than one count but fewer than ten. The record originates from a study of T cells after yellow fever vaccination. TCRdb reprocessed the 5' RACE reads via MiXCR and lists one record per CDR3 protein. This table holds approximately 250,000 distinct CDR3 sequences, about 5.2% found once. CDR3 length: 12 amino acids. Germline CDR1 and CDR2: LGHDT and YNNKEL (reference sequence). Trimming removed 1 base from V and 6 bases from J, with 7 bases in between. Sequences were derived from CD4+ T cells sorted from PBMCs, sampled on the day of the yellow fever booster vaccination. This clonotype originated in a young man who received the YFV17D yellow fever vaccine. V gene TRBV3-1 combines with J gene TRBJ2-7; D remains unclear. CDR3 residues: CASSQVVAEQYF. CDR3 sequence (DNA): TGTGCCAGCAGCCAAGTAGTAGCCGAGCAGTACTTC.